Following are 20 T cell receptor beta chains from one sample sequenced in a study of T cell responses to AZD1222 COVID-19 vaccine. Here immunoSEQ multiplex PCR was the method, and the copy in TCRdb shows in-frame clones only, minus some. The data show 110,000 or so clones, roughly 90% seen once. The sample in question was peripheral blood, obtained 28 days after the second AZD1222 dose. Every receptor here comes from an adult who received the AZD1222 COVID-19 vaccine.

The V and J genes are TRBV19 and TRBJ2-7, with D tentatively TRBD1 (6 bases). This CDR3 has 14 residues. The V gene's germline CDR1 is LNHDA and CDR2 SQIVND (reference sequence). Trimming took 10 bases from V and 0 from J, leaving 16 bases between them. The CDR3 spells CATSGTSSSYEQYF. The CDR3 nucleotides read TGTGCCACCTCCGGGACATCCTCCTCCTACGAGCAGTACTTC.

This chain connects TRBV6-2 or TRBV6-3 to TRBJ2-7; 10 nucleotides align to TRBD2. J gave up 1 base and V 0 bases, and 0 bases lay outside the gene matches. The germline V gene encodes CDR1 MNHEY and CDR2 SVGEGT. The CDR3 covers 15 residues. CDR3 coding DNA: TGTGCCAGCAGTTACTCTAGCGGGAGGTCCTACGAGCAGTACTTC. Its translation: CASSYSSGRSYEQYF.

The J gene is TRBJ2-2, the V gene TRBV5-1; D might be TRBD2 (6 bases). The CDR3 consists of 17 residues. Germline CDR1 and CDR2: SGHRS and YFSETQ. V lost 4 bases to trimming and J lost 1 base, with 17 bases between them. The CDR3 nucleotides are TGCGCCAGCAGCCCCGAGGCGGGGCAGGTGAACACCGGGGAGCTGTTTTTT. Translation gives CASSPEAGQVNTGELFF. Full variable domain (missing parts from reference TRBV5-1 and TRBJ2-2): KAGVTQTPRYLIKTRGQQVTLSCSPISGHRSVSWYQQTPGQGLQFLFEYFSETQRNKGNFPGRFSGRQFSNSRSEMNVSTLELGDSALYLCASSPEAGQVNTGELFFGEGSRLTVL.

The V call is TRBV7-3, the J call TRBJ2-1; D possibly corresponds to TRBD2 (5 bases). Germline values: CDR1 SGHTA, CDR2 FQGTGA. Deletions cut 2 bases from V and 4 bases from J, with 12 bases between. The CDR3 has 15 residues. CDR3 region: CASSLGGPTYNEQFF. Written as DNA, the CDR3 is TGTGCCAGCAGCTTAGGCGGGCCGACGTACAATGAGCAGTTCTTC.

This clone came up once. The chain links TRBV29-1 to TRBJ1-2; no clear D. Trimming stripped 4 bases from V and 0 bases from J, with 15 bases between. Germline CDR1 is SQVTM and CDR2 is ANQGSEA. There are 15 residues in the CDR3. Here the CDR3 DNA reads TGCAGCGTTGGGTCAGGCAGGCGCGCTAACTATGGCTACACCTTC. It codes for CSVGSGRRANYGYTF. Filled out from reference TRBV29-1 and TRBJ1-2, the complete variable domain reads SAVISQKPSRDICQRGTSLTIQCQVDSQVTMMFWYRQQPGQSLTLIATANQGSEATYESGFVIDKFPISRPNLTFSTLTVSNMSPEDSSIYLCSVGSGRRANYGYTFGSGTRLTVV.

The chain recombines TRBV30 with TRBJ1-3, with D possibly being TRBD1 (5 bases). In germline, CDR1 is GTSNPN, CDR2 SVGIG (reference sequence). The CDR3 totals 17 residues. V was cut by 4 bases and J by 0 bases, with 19 bases left in between. The CDR3: CAWILKDSLYSGNTIYF. CDR3 DNA: TGTGCCTGGATCCTTAAAGACAGCCTTTACTCTGGAAACACCATATATTTT.

The chain couples TRBV6-5 to TRBJ1-2; no firm D call. The V end was cut by 6 bases, the J end by 3 bases, with 11 bases between. CDR1 and CDR2 (germline): MNHEY, SVGAGI. This CDR3 has 13 residues. The CDR3 coding sequence is TGTGCCAGCAGCCTCGAGTCCTACTATGGCTACACCTTC. It codes for CASSLESYYGYTF.

This chain uses TRBV9 with TRBJ1-6; 8 bases match TRBD1. The CDR3 is 15 amino acids. From germline, CDR1 is SGDLS and CDR2 YYNGEE. Trimming removed 4 bases from V and 3 bases from J; junction bases left unmatched: 3. Here the CDR3 reads CASSKGQGYNSPLHF. CDR3 sequence (DNA): TGTGCCAGCAGCAAAGGACAGGGCTATAATTCACCCCTCCACTTT.

This clone was detected a few times. CDR3 nucleotides: TGTGCCAGTAGTCCGGCGGCACAAGAGACCCAGTACTTC. As protein: CASSPAAQETQYF. The genes are TRBV19 and TRBJ2-5, with D unresolved. The ends were cut back, 5 bases at V and 2 bases at J, with 9 bases in the middle. The CDR3 runs to 13 residues. The germline V gene has CDR1 LNHDA and CDR2 SQIVND (reference sequence).

This chain joins TRBV4-3 and TRBJ2-5; D gene uncertain. V lost 0 bases and J lost 3, with 17 bases in between. There are 17 residues in the CDR3. CDR1 LGHNA and CDR2 YSLEER come from the germline V gene. The CDR3 region has the DNA TGCGCCAGCAGCCAAGAAGTAGGACCCCTTAGGAAAGAGACCCAGTACTTC. Protein sequence: CASSQEVGPLRKETQYF.

The chain uses TRBV11-2 and TRBJ2-5, with 15 nucleotides matching TRBD2. Germline assignment: CDR1 SGHAT and CDR2 FQNNGV. Trimming cost V 5 bases and J 5 bases; bases outside gene matches: 12. The CDR3 has 18 residues. This CDR3 is CASSPGLAGGHMRETQYF. CDR3 nucleotide sequence: TGTGCCAGCAGCCCGGGACTAGCGGGGGGTCACATGAGGGAGACCCAGTACTTC.

The chain links TRBV6-5 to TRBJ2-7; 10 bases are shared with TRBD1. This CDR3 contains 14 residues. Germline trimming cut 8 bases from V and 1 base from J; bases unmatched to any gene: 5. CDR1 MNHEY and CDR2 SVGAGI come from the germline V gene. CDR3: CASGGTGDSYEQYF. The DNA for the CDR3 is TGTGCCAGCGGCGGGACAGGGGATTCCTACGAGCAGTACTTC.

This clone was observed once. The V and J genes are TRBV12-5 and TRBJ1-4; tentative D call: TRBD1 (5 bases). Germline CDR1 is LGHNT and CDR2 is FRNRAP. The CDR3 extends over 19 amino acids. With 4 bases removed from V and 7 bases from J, the gap between germline ends came to 28 bases. The DNA of the CDR3 is TGTGCTAGTGGTTCAGGGACGCCTAATTTATCGAACTGGGTTGAAAAACTGTTTTTT. Translated, it gives CASGSGTPNLSNWVEKLFF.

The chain uses TRBV28 and TRBJ1-6; D possibly corresponds to TRBD1 (5 bases). The V end was cut by 6 bases, the J end by 0 bases, with 12 bases between. Germline lookup yields CDR1 MDHEN and CDR2 SYDVKM. The CDR3 loop spans 16 amino acids. CDR3 protein: CASSLGGSSYNSPLHF. CDR3 DNA sequence: TGTGCCAGCAGCCTGGGGGGAAGCTCCTATAATTCACCCCTCCACTTT.

This clone was recorded only once. The chain recombines TRBV15 with TRBJ2-5; 7 bases fit TRBD2. Per the germline V gene, CDR1 is LNHNV and CDR2 is YYDKDF (reference sequence). The CDR3 runs to 15 residues. V was pared by 1 base and J by 1 base, with 3 bases of the junction left unmatched. The CDR3 nucleotides read TGTGCCACCAGCAGAGGGGCGGGAGCCCAAGAGACCCAGTACTTC. Translation gives CATSRGAGAQETQYF.

This clone was recorded once. This sequence joins TRBV5-4 and TRBJ2-1, with no clear D. The CDR3 is 15 amino acids. V lost 2 bases and J lost 0, with 9 bases in between. Germline V gene sequence: CDR1 SGHNT, CDR2 YYREEE (reference sequence). The CDR3 is CASSLSQVSYNEQFF. The CDR3, as DNA: TGTGCCAGCAGCTTATCGCAGGTCTCCTACAATGAGCAGTTCTTC.

The gene calls are TRBV18 and TRBJ2-7; 7 bases are shared with TRBD1. In germline, CDR1 is KGHSH, CDR2 LQKENI. Trimming removed 2 bases from V and 3 bases from J; junction bases left unmatched: 4. The length of the CDR3 is 14 residues. CDR3 in DNA: TGTGCCAGCTCACCAAGGTCAGGGGGCTACGAGCAGTACTTC. The encoded protein is CASSPRSGGYEQYF.

CDR3 residues: CASSSLAADNYGYTF. The CDR3 DNA is TGTGCCAGCAGTTCCTTAGCTGCCGATAACTATGGCTACACCTTC. The chain recombines TRBV6-5 with TRBJ1-2; D remains unclear. The CDR3 contains 15 residues. V was cut by 4 bases and J by 1 base, with 13 bases left in between. Germline V gene data show CDR1 as MNHEY and CDR2 as SVGAGI.

The DNA for the CDR3 is TGTGCCAGCAGCCTCCAGGATGGGGATGAAAAACTGTTTTTT. It is translated as CASSLQDGDEKLFF. This chain connects TRBV4-2 to TRBJ1-4; unclear D gene. V was clipped by 4 bases and J by 6 bases, with 12 bases between them. This CDR3 spans 14 amino acids. The germline gives CDR1 LGHNA, CDR2 YNFKEQ.

The chain has TRBV5-1 and TRBJ2-2; D possibly uses TRBD1 or TRBD2 (5 bases each). Trimming cost V 4 bases and J 4 bases, with 14 bases left between them. The CDR3 runs to 15 residues. The germline V gene has CDR1 SGHRS and CDR2 YFSETQ. This chain's CDR3 is CASSPVGDATGELFF. The CDR3 DNA follows: TGCGCCAGCAGCCCGGTAGGGGACGCCACCGGGGAGCTGTTTTTT.